These T cell receptor beta chains were read from a single sample in a study of T cell responses to AZD1222 COVID-19 vaccine. Some clones are missing from TCRdb's copy, which holds only in-frame ones; the method was immunoSEQ multiplex PCR. The table shows approximately 120,000 clones, with roughly 86% occurring only once. This material consisted of peripheral blood, taken on day 0 of AZD1222 vaccination. The receptors stem from an adult in good health. The CDR3 runs from the conserved cysteine through the conserved F or W. Each record gives: V gene, CDR3 protein.

TRBV7-2 | CASSLAGTSGPQETQYF
TRBV6-4 | CASSVLAGGHNEQFF
TRBV5-5 | CASSLAAGLHNSPLHF
TRBV19 | CASRSNPLSGNTIYF
TRBV20-1 | CSASQGGGEQYF
TRBV7-8 | CASSLAWTSRSTQYF
TRBV5-1 | CASSLGRPGAEAFF
TRBV21-1 | CASSKAMGTFNEKLFF
TRBV2 | CASSFRQGGQPQHF
TRBV6-1 | CASSEMIGINTEAFF
TRBV28 | CASSLTRDRILFAYEQYF
TRBV2 | CASRQAVNTGELFF
TRBV28 | CASWSLAGNTDTQYF
TRBV20-1 | CSAWQGAEQYF